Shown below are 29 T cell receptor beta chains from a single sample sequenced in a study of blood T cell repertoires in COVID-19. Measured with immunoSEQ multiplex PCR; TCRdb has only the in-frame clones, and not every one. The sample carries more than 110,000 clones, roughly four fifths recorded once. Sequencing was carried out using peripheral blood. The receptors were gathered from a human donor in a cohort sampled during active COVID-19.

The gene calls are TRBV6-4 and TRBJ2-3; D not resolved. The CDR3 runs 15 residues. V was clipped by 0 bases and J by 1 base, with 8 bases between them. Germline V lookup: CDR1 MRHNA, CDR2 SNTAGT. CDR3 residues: CASSDSNGGTDTQYF. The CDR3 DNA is TGTGCCAGCAGTGACTCCAACGGTGGCACAGATACGCAGTATTTT.

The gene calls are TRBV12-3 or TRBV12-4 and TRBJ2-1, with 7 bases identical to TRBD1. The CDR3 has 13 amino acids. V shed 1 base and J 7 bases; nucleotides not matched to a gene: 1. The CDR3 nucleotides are TGTGCCAGCAGTTTAGAACAGGGGAATGAGCAGTTCTTC. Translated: CASSLEQGNEQFF.

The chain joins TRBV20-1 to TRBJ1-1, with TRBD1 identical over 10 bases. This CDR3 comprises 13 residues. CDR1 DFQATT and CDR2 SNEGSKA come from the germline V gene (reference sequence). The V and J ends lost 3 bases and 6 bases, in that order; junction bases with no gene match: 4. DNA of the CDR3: TGCAGTGCTAGTCCCGGGACAGGGGCTGAAGCTTTCTTT. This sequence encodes CSASPGTGAEAFF.

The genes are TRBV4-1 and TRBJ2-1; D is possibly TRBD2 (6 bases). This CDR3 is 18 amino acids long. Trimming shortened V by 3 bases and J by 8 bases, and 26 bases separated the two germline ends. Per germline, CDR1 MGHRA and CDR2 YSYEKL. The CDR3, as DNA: TGCGCCAGCAGCCAGAGCCGGGTCGGAGGGAGACGGCGGGATGAGCAGTTCTTC. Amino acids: CASSQSRVGGRRRDEQFF.

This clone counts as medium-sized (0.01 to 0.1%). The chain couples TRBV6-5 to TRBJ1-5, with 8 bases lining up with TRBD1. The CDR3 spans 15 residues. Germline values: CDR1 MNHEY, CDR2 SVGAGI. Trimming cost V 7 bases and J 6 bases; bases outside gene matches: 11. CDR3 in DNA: TGTGCCAGCATGGACAGGGAGGATAGTAGTCAGCCCCAGCATTTT. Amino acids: CASMDREDSSQPQHF.

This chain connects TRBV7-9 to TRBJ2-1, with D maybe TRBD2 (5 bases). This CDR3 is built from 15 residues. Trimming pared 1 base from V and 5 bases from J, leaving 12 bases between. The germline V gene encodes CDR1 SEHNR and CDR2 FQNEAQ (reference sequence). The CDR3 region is CASSLVTKGDNEQFF. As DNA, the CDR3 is TGTGCCAGCAGCTTAGTTACGAAGGGAGACAATGAGCAGTTCTTC. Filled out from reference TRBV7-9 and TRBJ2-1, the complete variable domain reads DTGVSQNPRHKITKRGQNVTFRCDPISEHNRLYWYRQTLGQGPEFLTYFQNEAQLEKSRLLSDRFSAERPKGSFSTLEIQRTEQGDSAMYLCASSLVTKGDNEQFFGPGTRLTVL.

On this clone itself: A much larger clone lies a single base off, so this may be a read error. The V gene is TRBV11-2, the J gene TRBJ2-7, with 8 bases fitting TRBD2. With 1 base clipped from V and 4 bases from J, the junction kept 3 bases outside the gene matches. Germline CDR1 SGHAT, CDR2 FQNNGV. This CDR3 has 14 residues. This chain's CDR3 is CASSLAGGRYEQYF. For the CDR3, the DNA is TGTGCCAGCAGCTTAGCGGGGGGGCGGTACGAGCAGTACTTC.

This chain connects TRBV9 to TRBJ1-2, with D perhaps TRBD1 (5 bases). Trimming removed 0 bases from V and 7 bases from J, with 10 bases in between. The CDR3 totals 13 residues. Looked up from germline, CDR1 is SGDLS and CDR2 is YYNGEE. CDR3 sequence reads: CASSVAGDVGYTF. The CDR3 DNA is TGTGCCAGCAGCGTAGCGGGGGACGTTGGCTACACCTTC.

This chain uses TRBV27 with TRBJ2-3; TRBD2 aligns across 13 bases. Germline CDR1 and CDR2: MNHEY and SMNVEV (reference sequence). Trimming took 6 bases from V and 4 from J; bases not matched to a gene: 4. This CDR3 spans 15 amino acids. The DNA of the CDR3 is TGTGCCAGCAGCGCGACTAGCGGGGGGCCAGATACGCAGTATTTT. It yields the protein CASSATSGGPDTQYF.

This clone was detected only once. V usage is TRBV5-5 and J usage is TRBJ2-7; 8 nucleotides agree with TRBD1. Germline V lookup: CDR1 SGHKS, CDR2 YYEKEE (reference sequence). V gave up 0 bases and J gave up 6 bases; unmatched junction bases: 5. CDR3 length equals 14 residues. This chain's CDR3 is CASSLGTGPSEQYF. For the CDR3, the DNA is TGTGCCAGCAGCTTGGGGACAGGGCCTAGCGAGCAGTACTTC. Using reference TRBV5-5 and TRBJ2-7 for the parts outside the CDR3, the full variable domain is DAGVTQSPTHLIKTRGQQVTLRCSPISGHKSVSWYQQVLGQGPQFIFQYYEKEERGRGNFPDRFSARQFPNYSSELNVNALLLGDSALYLCASSLGTGPSEQYFGPGTRLTVT.

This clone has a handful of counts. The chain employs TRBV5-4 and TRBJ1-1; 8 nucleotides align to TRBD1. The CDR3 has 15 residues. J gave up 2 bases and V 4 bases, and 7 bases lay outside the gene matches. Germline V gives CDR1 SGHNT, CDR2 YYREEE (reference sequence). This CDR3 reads CASSTGTGYNTEAFF. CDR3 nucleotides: TGTGCCAGCAGCACCGGGACAGGTTATAACACTGAAGCTTTCTTT.

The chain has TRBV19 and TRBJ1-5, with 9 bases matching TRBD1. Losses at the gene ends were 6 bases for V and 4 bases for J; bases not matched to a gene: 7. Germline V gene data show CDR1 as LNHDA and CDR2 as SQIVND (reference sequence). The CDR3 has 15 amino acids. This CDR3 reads CASRPNDRGNQPQHF. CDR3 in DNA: TGTGCCAGTAGGCCTAATGACAGGGGGAATCAGCCCCAGCATTTT.

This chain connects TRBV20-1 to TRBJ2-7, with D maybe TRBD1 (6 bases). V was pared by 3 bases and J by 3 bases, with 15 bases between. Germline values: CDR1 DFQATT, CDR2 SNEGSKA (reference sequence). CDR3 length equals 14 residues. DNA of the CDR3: TGCAGTGCTAGTTTTTTTAAGGGGGTCTACGAGCAGTACTTC. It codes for CSASFFKGVYEQYF.

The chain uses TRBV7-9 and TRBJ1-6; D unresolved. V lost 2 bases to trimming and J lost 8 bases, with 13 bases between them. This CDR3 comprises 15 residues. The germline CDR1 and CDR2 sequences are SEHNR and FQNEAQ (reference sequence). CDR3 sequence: CASSLMSPGDSPLHF. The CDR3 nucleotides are TGTGCCAGCAGCTTAATGTCCCCAGGCGATTCACCCCTCCACTTT.

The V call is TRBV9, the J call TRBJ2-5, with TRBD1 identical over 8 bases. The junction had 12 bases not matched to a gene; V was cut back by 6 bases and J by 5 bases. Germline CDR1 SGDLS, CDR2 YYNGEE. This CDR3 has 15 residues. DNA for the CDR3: TGTGCCAGCACGACACAGGGACAGGCCTCGGAGACCCAGTACTTC. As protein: CASTTQGQASETQYF.

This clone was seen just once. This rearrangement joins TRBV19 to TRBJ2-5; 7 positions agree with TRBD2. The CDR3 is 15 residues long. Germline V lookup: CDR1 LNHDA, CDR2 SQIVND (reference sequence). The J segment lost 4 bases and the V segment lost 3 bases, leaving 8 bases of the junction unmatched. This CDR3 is CASSMAAGLSETQYF. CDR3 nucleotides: TGTGCCAGTAGTATGGCAGCGGGGCTTTCAGAGACCCAGTACTTC.

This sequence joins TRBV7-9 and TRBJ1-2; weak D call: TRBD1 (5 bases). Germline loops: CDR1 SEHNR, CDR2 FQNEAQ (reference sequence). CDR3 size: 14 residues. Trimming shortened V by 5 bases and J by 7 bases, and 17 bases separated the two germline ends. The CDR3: CASSLRTPDSGYTF. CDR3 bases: TGTGCCAGCAGCCTCCGGACACCCGACTCTGGCTACACCTTC.

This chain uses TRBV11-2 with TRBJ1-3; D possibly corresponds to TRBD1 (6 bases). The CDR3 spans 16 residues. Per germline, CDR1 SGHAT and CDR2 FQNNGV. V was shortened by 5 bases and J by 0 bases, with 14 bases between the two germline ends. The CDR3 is CASSLRGTISGNTIYF. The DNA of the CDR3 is TGTGCCAGCAGCCTCAGGGGAACTATCTCTGGAAACACCATATATTTT.

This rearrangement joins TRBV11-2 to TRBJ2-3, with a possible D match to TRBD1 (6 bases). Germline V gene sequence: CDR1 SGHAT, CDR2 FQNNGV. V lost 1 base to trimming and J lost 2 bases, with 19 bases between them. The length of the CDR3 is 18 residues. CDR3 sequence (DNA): TGTGCCAGCAGCTTAGCATCGTCAGGGGATTTTAACACAGATACGCAGTATTTT. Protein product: CASSLASSGDFNTDTQYF.

CDR3 sequence (DNA): TGCGCCAGCAGCCAACGGACAGCCCAAGAGACCCAGTACTTC. The encoded protein is CASSQRTAQETQYF. V usage is TRBV4-3 and J usage is TRBJ2-5; D is perhaps TRBD1 (6 bases). This CDR3 contains 14 residues. The V gene's germline CDR1 is LGHNA and CDR2 YSLEER. Between the trimmed V and J ends, which lost 2 bases and 1 base, there was a span of 8 bases.

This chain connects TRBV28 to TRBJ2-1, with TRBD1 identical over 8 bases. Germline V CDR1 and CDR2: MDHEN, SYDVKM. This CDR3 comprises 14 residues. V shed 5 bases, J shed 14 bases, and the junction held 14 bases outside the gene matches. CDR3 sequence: CASSPPSGQGSKFF. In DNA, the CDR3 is TGTGCCAGCAGTCCCCCCTCCGGACAGGGAAGTAAGTTCTTC.

CDR3 sequence: CASSDETGPVSYEQYF. CDR3 DNA: TGTGCCAGCAGTGATGAGACAGGCCCTGTCTCCTACGAGCAGTACTTC. The chain employs TRBV6-9 and TRBJ2-7, with a tentative D call TRBD1 (6 bases). Trimming stripped 5 bases from V and 0 bases from J, with 17 bases between. The CDR3 is made up of 16 amino acids. Germline lookup yields CDR1 MNHGY and CDR2 SVAAGI.

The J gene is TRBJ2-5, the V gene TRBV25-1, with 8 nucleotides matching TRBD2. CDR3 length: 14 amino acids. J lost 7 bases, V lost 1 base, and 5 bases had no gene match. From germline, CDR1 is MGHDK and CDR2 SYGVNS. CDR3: CASSESGREGTQYF. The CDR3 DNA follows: TGTGCCAGCAGTGAATCCGGGAGGGAGGGGACCCAGTACTTC.

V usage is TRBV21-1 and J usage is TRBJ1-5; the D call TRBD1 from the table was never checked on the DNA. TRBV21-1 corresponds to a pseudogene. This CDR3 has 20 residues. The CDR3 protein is CASSKALWTGGPFSNQPQHF. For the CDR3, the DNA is TGTGCCAGCAGCAAAGCGCTGTGGACAGGGGGTCCATTTAGCAATCAGCCCCAGCATTTT.

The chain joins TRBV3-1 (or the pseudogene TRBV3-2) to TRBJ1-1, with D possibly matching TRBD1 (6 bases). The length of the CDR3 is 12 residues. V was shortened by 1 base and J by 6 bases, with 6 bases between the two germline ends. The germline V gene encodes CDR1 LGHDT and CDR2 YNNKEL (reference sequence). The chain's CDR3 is CASSQGTAEAFF. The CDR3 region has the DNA TGTGCCAGCAGCCAAGGGACAGCTGAAGCTTTCTTT.

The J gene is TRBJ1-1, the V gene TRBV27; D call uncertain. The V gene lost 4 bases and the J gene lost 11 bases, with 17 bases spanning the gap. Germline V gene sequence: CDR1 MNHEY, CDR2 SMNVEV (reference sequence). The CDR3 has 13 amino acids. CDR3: CASSSLPRSEAFF. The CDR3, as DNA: TGTGCCAGCAGTTCTCTCCCGCGGTCGGAGGCTTTCTTT.

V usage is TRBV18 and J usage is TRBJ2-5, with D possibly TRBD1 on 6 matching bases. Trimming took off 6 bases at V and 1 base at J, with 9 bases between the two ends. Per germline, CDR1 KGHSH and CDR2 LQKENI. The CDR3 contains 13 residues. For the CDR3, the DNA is TGTGCCAGCTCCCGGACAGCCCAAGAGACCCAGTACTTC. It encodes CASSRTAQETQYF.

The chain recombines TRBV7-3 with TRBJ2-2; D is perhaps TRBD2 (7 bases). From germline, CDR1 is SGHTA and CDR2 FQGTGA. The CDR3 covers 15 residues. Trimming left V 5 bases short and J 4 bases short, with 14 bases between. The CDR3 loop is CASSDRGAGTGELFF. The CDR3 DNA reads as TGTGCCAGCAGCGATCGGGGGGCGGGCACCGGGGAGCTGTTTTTT.

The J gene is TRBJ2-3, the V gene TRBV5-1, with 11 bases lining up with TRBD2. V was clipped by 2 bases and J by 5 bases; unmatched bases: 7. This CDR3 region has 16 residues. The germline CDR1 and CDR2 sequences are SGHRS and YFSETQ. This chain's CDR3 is CASSFQTSGAGDTQYF. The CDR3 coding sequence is TGCGCCAGCAGCTTTCAGACTAGCGGGGCGGGAGATACGCAGTATTTT.